This TCR beta chain was found in a study of blood T cells in healthy people across ages. Combining a sample-barcoded 5' primer with a J-beta primer mix, a second PCR ran for 7 to 11 cycles. TCRdb passed the 5' RACE reads through MiXCR, listing each CDR3 protein once. There are roughly 1,100,000 distinct CDR3 sequences in the sample; roughly 24% occur only once, and about 0.69% lies in the top ten. Germline V gene data show CDR1 as DFQATT and CDR2 as SNEGSKA (reference sequence). Trimming stripped 4 bases from V and 0 bases from J, with 16 bases between. The CDR3 has 16 amino acids. The sample was also reused in another study, on T cells of mothers and their children.

The chain has TRBV20-1 and TRBJ1-3; D is perhaps TRBD1 (5 bases). Sample: blood. The receptor was isolated from a girl aged 2-10 years in good health. The CDR3 region has the DNA TGCAGTGCTAAAAGGAAGGACAACCTCTCTGGAAACACCATATATTTT. Its protein product is CSAKRKDNLSGNTIYF.